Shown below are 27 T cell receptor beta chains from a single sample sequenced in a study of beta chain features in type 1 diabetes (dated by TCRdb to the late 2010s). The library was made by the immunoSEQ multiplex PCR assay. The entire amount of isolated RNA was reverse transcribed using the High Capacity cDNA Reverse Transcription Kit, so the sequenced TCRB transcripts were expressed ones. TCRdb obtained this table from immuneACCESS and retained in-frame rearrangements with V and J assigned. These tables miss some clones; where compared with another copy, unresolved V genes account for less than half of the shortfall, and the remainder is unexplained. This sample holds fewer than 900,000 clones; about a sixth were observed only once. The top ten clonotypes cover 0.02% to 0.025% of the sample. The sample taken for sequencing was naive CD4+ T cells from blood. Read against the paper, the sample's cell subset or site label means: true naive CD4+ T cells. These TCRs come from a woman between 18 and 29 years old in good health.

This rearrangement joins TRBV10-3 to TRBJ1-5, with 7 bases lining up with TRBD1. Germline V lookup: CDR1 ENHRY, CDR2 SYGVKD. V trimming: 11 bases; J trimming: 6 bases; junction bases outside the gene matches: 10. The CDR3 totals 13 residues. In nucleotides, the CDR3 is TGTGCCGCCGGGACAGCGGAAAGTCAGCCCCAGCATTTT. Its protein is CAAGTAESQPQHF.

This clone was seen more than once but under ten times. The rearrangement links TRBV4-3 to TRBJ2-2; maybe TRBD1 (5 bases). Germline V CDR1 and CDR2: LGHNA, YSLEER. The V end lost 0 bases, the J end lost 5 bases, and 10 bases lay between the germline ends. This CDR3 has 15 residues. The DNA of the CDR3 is TGCGCCAGCAGCCAAGATTGGGGCATAACCGGGGAGCTGTTTTTT. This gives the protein CASSQDWGITGELFF.

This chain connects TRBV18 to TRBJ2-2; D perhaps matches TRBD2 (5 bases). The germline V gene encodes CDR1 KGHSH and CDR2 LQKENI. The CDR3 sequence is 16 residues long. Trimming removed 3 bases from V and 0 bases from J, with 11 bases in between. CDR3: CASSPQRATNTGELFF. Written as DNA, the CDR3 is TGTGCCAGCTCACCGCAGAGGGCAACGAACACCGGGGAGCTGTTTTTT.

CDR3 nucleotides: TGCGCCAGCAGCTTGGGGAGGGCCGACCTATATCAAGAGACCCAGTACTTC. Translating gives CASSLGRADLYQETQYF. The chain links TRBV5-1 to TRBJ2-5, with D perhaps TRBD2 (6 bases). Trimming cost V 0 bases and J 2 bases, with 17 bases left between them. CDR1 and CDR2 (germline): SGHRS, YFSETQ. The CDR3 length is 17 residues.

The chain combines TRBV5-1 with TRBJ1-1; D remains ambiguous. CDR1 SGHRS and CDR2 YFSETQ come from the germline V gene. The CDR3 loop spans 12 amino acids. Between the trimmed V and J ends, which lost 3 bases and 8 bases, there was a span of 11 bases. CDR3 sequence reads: CASSSPEGEAFF. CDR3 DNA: TGCGCCAGCAGCTCACCGGAAGGGGAAGCTTTCTTT.

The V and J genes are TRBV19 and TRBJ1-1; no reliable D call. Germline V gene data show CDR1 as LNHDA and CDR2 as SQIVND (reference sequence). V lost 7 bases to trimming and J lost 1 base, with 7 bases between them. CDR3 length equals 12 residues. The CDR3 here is CASTGWNTEAFF. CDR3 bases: TGTGCCAGTACTGGGTGGAACACTGAAGCTTTCTTT.

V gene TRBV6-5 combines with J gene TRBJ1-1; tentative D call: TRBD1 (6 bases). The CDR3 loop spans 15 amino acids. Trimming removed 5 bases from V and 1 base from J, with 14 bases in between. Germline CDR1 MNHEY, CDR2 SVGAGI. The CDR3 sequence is CASSRQALWNTEAFF. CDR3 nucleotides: TGTGCCAGCAGTCGACAGGCACTATGGAACACTGAAGCTTTCTTT.

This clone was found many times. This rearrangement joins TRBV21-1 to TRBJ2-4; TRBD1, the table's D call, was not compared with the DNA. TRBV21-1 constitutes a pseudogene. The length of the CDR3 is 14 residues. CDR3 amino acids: CASSKEAGSHIQYF. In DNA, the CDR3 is TGTGCCAGCAGCAAAGAGGCAGGGTCGCACATTCAGTACTTC.

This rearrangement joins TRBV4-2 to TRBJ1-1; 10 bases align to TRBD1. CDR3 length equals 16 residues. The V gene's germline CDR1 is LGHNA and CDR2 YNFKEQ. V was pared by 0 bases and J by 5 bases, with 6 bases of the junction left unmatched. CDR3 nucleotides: TGTGCCAGCAGCCAAGAAGGGACAGGGGTCCGTACTGAAGCTTTCTTT. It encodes CASSQEGTGVRTEAFF.

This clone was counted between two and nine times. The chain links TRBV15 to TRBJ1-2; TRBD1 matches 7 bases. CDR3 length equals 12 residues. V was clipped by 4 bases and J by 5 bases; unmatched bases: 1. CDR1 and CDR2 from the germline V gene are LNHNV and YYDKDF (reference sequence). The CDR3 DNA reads TGTGCCACCAGCACGACAGGGTATGGCTACACCTTC. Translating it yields CATSTTGYGYTF.

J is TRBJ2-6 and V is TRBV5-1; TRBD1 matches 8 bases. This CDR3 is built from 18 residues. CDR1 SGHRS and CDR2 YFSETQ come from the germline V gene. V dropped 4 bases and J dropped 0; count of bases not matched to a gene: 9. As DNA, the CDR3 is TGCGCCAGCAGCCCGACGCCAGGGGGCAGCTCTGGGGCCAACGTCCTGACTTTC. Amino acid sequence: CASSPTPGGSSGANVLTF. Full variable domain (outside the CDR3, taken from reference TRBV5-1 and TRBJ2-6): KAGVTQTPRYLIKTRGQQVTLSCSPISGHRSVSWYQQTPGQGLQFLFEYFSETQRNKGNFPGRFSGRQFSNSRSEMNVSTLELGDSALYLCASSPTPGGSSGANVLTFGAGSRLTVL.

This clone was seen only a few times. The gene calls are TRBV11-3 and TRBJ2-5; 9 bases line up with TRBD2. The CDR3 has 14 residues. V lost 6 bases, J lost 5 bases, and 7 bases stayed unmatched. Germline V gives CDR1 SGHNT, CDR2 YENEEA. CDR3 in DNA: TGTGCCAGCAGTCCTAGCGGGGTCAGGGAGACCCAGTACTTC. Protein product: CASSPSGVRETQYF.

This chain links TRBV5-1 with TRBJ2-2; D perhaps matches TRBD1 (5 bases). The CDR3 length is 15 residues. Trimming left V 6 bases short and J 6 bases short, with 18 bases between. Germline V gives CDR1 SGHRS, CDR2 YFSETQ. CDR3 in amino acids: CASTPLSRTPGELFF. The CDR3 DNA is TGCGCCAGCACGCCGCTGAGTCGGACACCCGGGGAGCTGTTTTTT. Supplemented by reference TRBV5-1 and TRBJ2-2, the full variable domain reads KAGVTQTPRYLIKTRGQQVTLSCSPISGHRSVSWYQQTPGQGLQFLFEYFSETQRNKGNFPGRFSGRQFSNSRSEMNVSTLELGDSALYLCASTPLSRTPGELFFGEGSRLTVL.

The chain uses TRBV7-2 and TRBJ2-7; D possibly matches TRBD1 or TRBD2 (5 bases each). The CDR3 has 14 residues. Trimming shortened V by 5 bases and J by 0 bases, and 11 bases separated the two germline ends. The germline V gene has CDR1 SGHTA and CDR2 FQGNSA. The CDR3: CASSKGRSSYEQYF. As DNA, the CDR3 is TGTGCCAGCAGCAAGGGACGCAGCTCCTACGAGCAGTACTTC.

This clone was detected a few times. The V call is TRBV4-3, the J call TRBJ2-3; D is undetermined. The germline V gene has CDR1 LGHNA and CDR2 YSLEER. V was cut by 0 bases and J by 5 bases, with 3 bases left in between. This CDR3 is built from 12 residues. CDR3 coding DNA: TGCGCCAGCAGCCAAGATGAAGATACGCAGTATTTT. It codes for CASSQDEDTQYF.

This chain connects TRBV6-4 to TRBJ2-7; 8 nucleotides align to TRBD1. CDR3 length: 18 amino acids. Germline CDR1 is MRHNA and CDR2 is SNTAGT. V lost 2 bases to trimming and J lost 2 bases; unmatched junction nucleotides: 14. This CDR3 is CASSDIGQGYQKPYEQYF. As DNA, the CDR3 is TGTGCCAGCAGTGACATAGGACAGGGCTACCAAAAACCCTACGAGCAGTACTTC.

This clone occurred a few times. The CDR3 is CASGGSPYYNEQFF. CDR3 bases: TGTGCCAGCGGGGGATCCCCCTACTACAATGAGCAGTTCTTC. The chain employs TRBV28 and TRBJ2-1; the D call may be TRBD1 or TRBD2 (5 bases each). Trimming cost V 8 bases and J 3 bases, with 14 bases left between them. Germline CDR1 and CDR2: MDHEN and SYDVKM. There are 14 residues in the CDR3.

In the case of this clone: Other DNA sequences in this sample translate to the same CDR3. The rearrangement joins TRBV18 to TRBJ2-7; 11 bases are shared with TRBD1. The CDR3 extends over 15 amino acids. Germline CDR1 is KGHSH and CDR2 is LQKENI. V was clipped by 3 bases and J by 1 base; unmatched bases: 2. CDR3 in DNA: TGTGCCAGCTCACCGGGACAGGGGGTATCCTACGAGCAGTACTTC. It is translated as CASSPGQGVSYEQYF.

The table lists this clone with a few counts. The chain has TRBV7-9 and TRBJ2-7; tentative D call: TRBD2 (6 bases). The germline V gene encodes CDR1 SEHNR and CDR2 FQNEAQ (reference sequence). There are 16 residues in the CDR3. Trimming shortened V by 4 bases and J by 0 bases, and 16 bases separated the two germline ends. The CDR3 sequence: CASSSDRDLISYEQYF. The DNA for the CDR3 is TGTGCCAGCAGCTCGGACCGGGACTTGATCTCCTACGAGCAGTACTTC.

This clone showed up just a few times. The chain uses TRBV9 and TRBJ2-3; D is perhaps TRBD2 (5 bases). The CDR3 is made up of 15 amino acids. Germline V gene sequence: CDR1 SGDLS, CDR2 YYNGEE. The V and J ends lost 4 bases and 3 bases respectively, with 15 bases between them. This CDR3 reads CASSPPSTGTDTQYF. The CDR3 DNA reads TGTGCCAGCAGCCCCCCCTCAACGGGGACAGATACGCAGTATTTT.

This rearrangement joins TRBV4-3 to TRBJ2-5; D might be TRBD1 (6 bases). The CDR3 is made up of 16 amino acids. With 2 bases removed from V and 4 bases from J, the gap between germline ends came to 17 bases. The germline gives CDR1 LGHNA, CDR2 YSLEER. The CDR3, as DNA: TGCGCCAGCAGCCAAACAGGGTGGAGAGGGTCAGAGACCCAGTACTTC. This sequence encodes CASSQTGWRGSETQYF.

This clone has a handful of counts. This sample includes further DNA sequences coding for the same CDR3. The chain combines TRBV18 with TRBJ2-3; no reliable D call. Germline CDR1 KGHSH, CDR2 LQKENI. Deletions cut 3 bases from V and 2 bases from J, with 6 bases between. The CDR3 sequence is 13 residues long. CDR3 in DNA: TGTGCCAGCTCACCGACACCCACAGATACGCAGTATTTT. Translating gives CASSPTPTDTQYF.

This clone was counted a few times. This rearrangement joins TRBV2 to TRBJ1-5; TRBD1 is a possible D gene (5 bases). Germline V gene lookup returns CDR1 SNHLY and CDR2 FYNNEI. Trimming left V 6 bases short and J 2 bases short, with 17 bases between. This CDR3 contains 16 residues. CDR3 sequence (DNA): TGTGCCAGCAGCGCTAGCGGGGCGAGAGGCAATCAGCCCCAGCATTTT. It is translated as CASSASGARGNQPQHF.

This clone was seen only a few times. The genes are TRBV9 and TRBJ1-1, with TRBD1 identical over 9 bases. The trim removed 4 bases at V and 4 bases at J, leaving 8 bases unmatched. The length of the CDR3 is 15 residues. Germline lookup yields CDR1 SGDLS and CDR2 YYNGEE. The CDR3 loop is CASSITGGAGTEAFF. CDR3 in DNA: TGTGCCAGCAGCATTACAGGGGGCGCGGGCACTGAAGCTTTCTTT.

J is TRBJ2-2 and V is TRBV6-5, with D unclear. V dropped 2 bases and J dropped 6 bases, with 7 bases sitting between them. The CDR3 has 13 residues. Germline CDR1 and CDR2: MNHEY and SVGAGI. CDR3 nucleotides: TGTGCCAGCAGTTACGACGGTCCCGGGGAGCTGTTTTTT. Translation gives CASSYDGPGELFF.

DNA for the CDR3: TGTGCCACCATCCGGGGGAGCGCGAGCACTGAAGCTTTCTTT. Encoded protein: CATIRGSASTEAFF. J is TRBJ1-1 and V is TRBV6-5; a possible D gene is TRBD1 (5 bases). There are 14 residues in the CDR3. Germline values: CDR1 MNHEY, CDR2 SVGAGI. V was cut by 10 bases and J by 4 bases, with 19 bases left in between.

The DNA of the CDR3 is TGTGCCAGCACGCCCCGCGGGCCGTTGGATACGCAGTATTTT. This codes for CASTPRGPLDTQYF. The V and J genes are TRBV6-5 and TRBJ2-3; possibly TRBD2 for D (5 bases). CDR3 size: 14 residues. V was shortened by 7 bases and J by 6 bases, with 17 bases between the two germline ends. Germline V gives CDR1 MNHEY, CDR2 SVGAGI.